These 32 T cell receptor beta chains originate from one sample sequenced in a study of T cell responses to AZD1222 COVID-19 vaccine. Assay: immunoSEQ multiplex PCR; the TCRdb copy retains only in-frame clones and omits some. This sample has about 55,000 clones; roughly 85% occur once, and the top ten carry about 3.9%. Sequencing used peripheral blood, obtained on day 0 of AZD1222 vaccination. These receptors all stem from an adult in good health.

The J gene is TRBJ2-7, the V gene TRBV6-2 or TRBV6-3; TRBD1 matches at 11 bases. Unmatched junction bases numbered 3, after V lost 2 bases and J lost 3 bases. Germline lookup yields CDR1 MNHEY and CDR2 SVGEGT. The CDR3 is 15 residues long. Written as DNA, the CDR3 is TGTGCCAGCAGTTACCTCGGGACAGGGGGCTACGAGCAGTACTTC. Its protein is CASSYLGTGGYEQYF.

This clone showed up just a few times. The CDR3 region is CASSPPIGSRGELFF. The CDR3 bases are TGTGCCAGCTCACCACCGATTGGTTCTCGCGGGGAGCTGTTTTTT. This chain links TRBV18 with TRBJ2-2; D not resolved. The ends were cut back, 0 bases at V and 7 bases at J, with 12 bases in the middle. The CDR3 covers 15 residues. CDR1 KGHSH and CDR2 LQKENI come from the germline V gene. Full variable domain (missing parts from reference TRBV18 and TRBJ2-2): NAGVMQNPRHLVRRRGQEARLRCSPMKGHSHVYWYRQLPEEGLKFMVYLQKENIIDESGMPKERFSAEFPKEGPSILRIQQVVRGDSAAYFCASSPPIGSRGELFFGEGSRLTVL.

This chain connects TRBV2 to TRBJ1-1; 7 nucleotides agree with TRBD1. The CDR3 extends over 12 amino acids. Germline CDR1 is SNHLY and CDR2 is FYNNEI. Trimming took 8 bases from V and 2 from J; bases not matched to a gene: 2. The CDR3 loop is CASGTANTEAFF. CDR3 in DNA: TGTGCCAGCGGGACAGCCAACACTGAAGCTTTCTTT.

This clone showed up just a few times. This chain joins TRBV2 and TRBJ1-2; a weak D match, TRBD1 (6 bases). This CDR3 is built from 16 residues. CDR1 and CDR2 (germline): SNHLY, FYNNEI. The V and J ends lost 7 bases and 2 bases respectively, with 20 bases between them. CDR3 bases: TGTGCCAGCAACCCCGGCAGGGGTAATGGCAACTATGGCTACACCTTC. Amino acids: CASNPGRGNGNYGYTF.

J is TRBJ1-1 and V is TRBV19; D remains unclear. This CDR3 is built from 14 residues. V lost 10 bases and J 1 base, leaving 16 bases between the germline ends. Looked up from germline, CDR1 is LNHDA and CDR2 is SQIVND (reference sequence). CDR3 region: CATSGEVKNTEAFF. In DNA form, the CDR3 reads TGTGCCACTTCCGGCGAGGTGAAGAACACTGAAGCTTTCTTT.

The chain uses TRBV18 and TRBJ1-2, with D hard to call. CDR1 is KGHSH and CDR2 is LQKENI in the germline V gene. V was shortened by 2 bases and J by 0 bases, with 22 bases between the two germline ends. There are 19 residues in the CDR3. The CDR3 here is CASSPTTTLPGRANYGYTF. The CDR3 bases are TGTGCCAGCTCACCAACTACAACACTCCCTGGTAGAGCTAACTATGGCTACACCTTC. The full variable domain, with the rest looked up from reference TRBV18 and TRBJ1-2, is NAGVMQNPRHLVRRRGQEARLRCSPMKGHSHVYWYRQLPEEGLKFMVYLQKENIIDESGMPKERFSAEFPKEGPSILRIQQVVRGDSAAYFCASSPTTTLPGRANYGYTFGSGTRLTVV.

This chain connects TRBV2 to TRBJ1-5; the D gene is possibly TRBD1 (6 bases). Trimming cost V 4 bases and J 2 bases, with 12 bases left between them. CDR1 and CDR2 (germline): SNHLY, FYNNEI. The CDR3 has 15 residues. CDR3 amino acids: CASSGQALGNQPQHF. The CDR3 nucleotides read TGTGCCAGCAGTGGACAGGCGCTGGGCAATCAGCCCCAGCATTTT.

This rearrangement joins TRBV5-1 to TRBJ1-2; the match to TRBD1 covers 8 bases. This CDR3 is built from 16 residues. The J segment lost 0 bases and the V segment lost 7 bases, leaving 11 bases of the junction unmatched. Germline CDR1 is SGHRS and CDR2 is YFSETQ. The CDR3 reads CASAQEQTGANYGYTF. The CDR3 DNA is TGCGCCAGCGCACAAGAACAGACAGGGGCTAACTATGGCTACACCTTC.

This clone has a single count. The chain combines TRBV28 with TRBJ2-5, with 7 bases matching TRBD1. The V segment lost 6 bases and the J segment 5 bases; nucleotides outside the gene matches: 12. Germline values: CDR1 MDHEN, CDR2 SYDVKM. The CDR3 is made up of 15 amino acids. The CDR3 sequence is CASRRQGRVGETQYF. DNA for the CDR3: TGTGCCAGCAGACGACAGGGCAGGGTTGGGGAGACCCAGTACTTC. Complete variable domain (other parts from reference TRBV28 and TRBJ2-5): DVKVTQSSRYLVKRTGEKVFLECVQDMDHENMFWYRQDPGLGLRLIYFSYDVKMKEKGDIPEGYSVSREKKERFSLILESASTNQTSMYLCASRRQGRVGETQYFGPGTRLLVL.

In DNA form, the CDR3 reads TGCAGTGCTAGTTCCCACGCAGATACGCAGTATTTT. Its protein product is CSASSHADTQYF. V gene TRBV20-1 combines with J gene TRBJ2-3; D is ambiguous. The CDR3 extends over 12 amino acids. The germline V and J ends were trimmed by 3 bases and 4 bases, with 8 bases remaining between them. Germline V gene sequence: CDR1 DFQATT, CDR2 SNEGSKA (reference sequence).

The rearrangement links TRBV7-2 to TRBJ2-5, with no clear D. Trimming removed 5 bases from V and 5 bases from J, with 9 bases in between. The CDR3 totals 12 residues. Germline V gives CDR1 SGHTA, CDR2 FQGNSA. Here the CDR3 reads CASSRSRETQYF. CDR3 sequence (DNA): TGTGCCAGCAGCCGTAGTAGGGAGACCCAGTACTTC. Variable domain in full (rest from reference TRBV7-2 and TRBJ2-5): GAGVSQSPSNKVTEKGKDVELRCDPISGHTALYWYRQSLGQGLEFLIYFQGNSAPDKSGLPSDRFSAERTGGSVSTLTIQRTQQEDSAVYLCASSRSRETQYFGPGTRLLVL.

The chain is built from TRBV3-1 (or the pseudogene TRBV3-2) and TRBJ1-2; D is uncertain. Germline V CDR1 and CDR2: LGHDT, YNNKEL (reference sequence). V dropped 1 base and J dropped 8 bases, with 14 bases sitting between them. This CDR3 contains 14 residues. The CDR3 loop reads CASSQGIGMSGYTF. The DNA for the CDR3 is TGTGCCAGCAGCCAAGGAATAGGCATGTCCGGCTACACCTTC.

The chain combines TRBV27 with TRBJ2-1, with 11 bases identical to TRBD2. V dropped 2 bases and J dropped 4; count of bases not matched to a gene: 4. Per the germline V gene, CDR1 is MNHEY and CDR2 is SMNVEV (reference sequence). The CDR3 spans 16 residues. CDR3 in amino acids: CASSLSTSGGYNEQFF. The CDR3 DNA follows: TGTGCCAGCAGTTTAAGTACTAGCGGGGGTTACAATGAGCAGTTCTTC.

This clone was observed a few times. V gene TRBV2 combines with J gene TRBJ1-1; D remains ambiguous. Germline CDR1 SNHLY, CDR2 FYNNEI. The CDR3 consists of 11 residues. Trimming cost V 4 bases and J 10 bases, with 10 bases left between them. The CDR3 here is CASSGHTGAFF. The CDR3 nucleotides are TGTGCCAGCAGTGGGCATACGGGAGCTTTCTTT.

The chain recombines TRBV14 with TRBJ2-6, with 7 positions matching TRBD1. Germline V gene sequence: CDR1 SGHDN, CDR2 FVKESK. V lost 10 bases, J lost 0 bases, and 6 bases stayed unmatched. The CDR3 spans 15 residues. In nucleotides, the CDR3 is TGTGCCACCCGGGACAGCAGCTCTGGGGCCAACGTCCTGACTTTC. Translation: CATRDSSSGANVLTF.

This clone has only one observation. The J gene is TRBJ2-2, the V gene TRBV29-1, with TRBD1 matching over 8 bases. V was pared by 4 bases and J by 5 bases, with 3 bases of the junction left unmatched. CDR3 length: 13 amino acids. The germline V gene has CDR1 SQVTM and CDR2 ANQGSEA. As DNA, the CDR3 is TGCAGCGTTGGTGGGACAGGTACCGGGGAGCTGTTTTTT. It codes for CSVGGTGTGELFF.

V and J are TRBV7-3 and TRBJ2-1; TRBD2 agrees at 9 bases. Unmatched junction bases numbered 6, after V lost 1 base and J lost 8 bases. CDR1 and CDR2 (germline): SGHTA, FQGTGA. There are 15 residues in the CDR3. CDR3 in DNA: TGTGCCAGCAGCTTAATCATAGCGGGGGTCCATGAGCAGTTCTTC. Its protein product is CASSLIIAGVHEQFF.

This chain joins TRBV10-3 and TRBJ2-3; TRBD2 matches 11 bases. Germline V gene lookup returns CDR1 ENHRY and CDR2 SYGVKD. V lost 2 bases to trimming and J lost 4 bases; unmatched junction nucleotides: 11. The CDR3 length is 18 residues. CDR3 DNA sequence: TGTGCCATCAGTGAGCAGACTAGCGGGGCGGCCGGGGCAGATACGCAGTATTTT. It codes for CAISEQTSGAAGADTQYF.

This clone was counted a few times. The chain links TRBV29-1 to TRBJ1-4; D is possibly TRBD1 (5 bases). This CDR3 contains 16 residues. Per germline, CDR1 SQVTM and CDR2 ANQGSEA. Trimming took 4 bases from V and 0 from J, leaving 15 bases between them. The CDR3: CSVARVPLATNEKLFF. The CDR3, as DNA: TGCAGCGTTGCCAGGGTACCGCTTGCAACTAATGAAAAACTGTTTTTT. Using reference TRBV29-1 and TRBJ1-4 for the parts outside the CDR3, the full variable domain is SAVISQKPSRDICQRGTSLTIQCQVDSQVTMMFWYRQQPGQSLTLIATANQGSEATYESGFVIDKFPISRPNLTFSTLTVSNMSPEDSSIYLCSVARVPLATNEKLFFGSGTQLSVL.

The CDR3 sequence is CSVEGGQGPRRANTEAFF. DNA for the CDR3: TGCAGCGTTGAGGGGGGACAGGGGCCGCGGAGGGCGAACACTGAAGCTTTCTTT. V is TRBV29-1 and J is TRBJ1-1; 10 bases match TRBD1. After removal of 3 bases from V and 1 base from J, the junction contained 14 bases not matched to a gene. The CDR3 runs 18 residues. Germline V gives CDR1 SQVTM, CDR2 ANQGSEA.

This clone turned up a few times. The CDR3 spells CASSQDGTGGYNEQFF. In nucleotides, the CDR3 is TGCGCCAGCAGCCAAGATGGGACAGGGGGCTACAATGAGCAGTTCTTC. This chain uses TRBV4-3 with TRBJ2-1; 11 positions match TRBD1. CDR1 LGHNA and CDR2 YSLEER come from the germline V gene. This CDR3 comprises 16 residues. J lost 3 bases, V lost 0 bases, and 1 base had no gene match.

The genes are TRBV19 and TRBJ1-1; 8 bases line up with TRBD1. Germline assignment: CDR1 LNHDA and CDR2 SQIVND (reference sequence). The CDR3 runs to 14 residues. Losses at the gene ends were 3 bases for V and 5 bases for J; bases not matched to a gene: 5. Here the CDR3 DNA reads TGTGCCAGTAGTATTTGGACAGGGAATACTGAAGCTTTCTTT. Protein product: CASSIWTGNTEAFF.

V is TRBV4-1 and J is TRBJ1-1; weak D call: TRBD1 (6 bases). This CDR3 region has 15 residues. V lost 3 bases, J lost 1 base, and 12 bases lay in between. Germline values: CDR1 MGHRA, CDR2 YSYEKL. Here the CDR3 DNA reads TGCGCCAGCAGCCACCAAAACAGGGAGAACACTGAAGCTTTCTTT. Its protein product is CASSHQNRENTEAFF.

The chain links TRBV3-1 (or the pseudogene TRBV3-2) to TRBJ1-5; TRBD1 might be the D (5 bases). Deletions cut 3 bases from V and 14 bases from J, with 17 bases between. Per the germline V gene, CDR1 is LGHDT and CDR2 is YNNKEL (reference sequence). This CDR3 contains 13 residues. CDR3 protein: CASSQGWGEYKHF. CDR3 coding DNA: TGTGCCAGCAGCCAGGGATGGGGGGAATATAAGCATTTT.

The CDR3 loop reads CASSYRAALNQPQHF. The CDR3, as DNA: TGTGCCAGCAGTTACCGGGCAGCATTAAATCAGCCCCAGCATTTT. This chain connects TRBV6-2 or TRBV6-3 to TRBJ1-5; no firm D call. V was pared by 2 bases and J by 4 bases, with 12 bases between. CDR3 length: 15 amino acids. Germline V gene lookup returns CDR1 MNHEY and CDR2 SVGEGT.

This rearrangement joins TRBV30 to TRBJ1-1; TRBD1 is a possible D gene (5 bases). This CDR3 is built from 16 residues. V dropped 3 bases and J dropped 8 bases, with 25 bases sitting between them. CDR1 and CDR2 from the germline V gene are GTSNPN and SVGIG (reference sequence). CDR3 in amino acids: CAWRLVGDRKGPEAFF. DNA of the CDR3: TGTGCCTGGAGATTGGTTGGGGACCGTAAAGGGCCAGAAGCTTTCTTT. Full variable domain (rest looked up from reference TRBV30 and TRBJ1-1): SQTIHQWPATLVQPVGSPLSLECTVEGTSNPNLYWYRQAAGRGLQLLFYSVGIGQISSEVPQNLSASRPQDRQFILSSKKLLLSDSGFYLCAWRLVGDRKGPEAFFGQGTRLTVV.

The gene calls are TRBV7-2 and TRBJ2-1; perhaps TRBD2 as D (6 bases). The ends were cut back, 5 bases at V and 4 bases at J, with 12 bases in the middle. CDR1 is SGHTA and CDR2 is FQGNSA in the germline V gene. The CDR3 length is 14 residues. The CDR3 protein is CASSRGGVYNEQFF. CDR3 coding DNA: TGTGCCAGCAGCCGGGGCGGGGTATACAATGAGCAGTTCTTC.

The chain joins TRBV4-3 to TRBJ2-7; 10 bases agree with TRBD2. Germline loops: CDR1 LGHNA, CDR2 YSLEER. CDR3 length: 16 amino acids. After removal of 0 bases from V and 3 bases from J, the junction contained 5 bases not matched to a gene. The CDR3 bases are TGCGCCAGCAGCCAAGATAGGACTAGCGGCGGCTACGAGCAGTACTTC. Protein sequence: CASSQDRTSGGYEQYF.

This chain connects TRBV19 to TRBJ1-4, with a weak D call TRBD1 (5 bases). This CDR3 contains 19 residues. CDR1 LNHDA and CDR2 SQIVND come from the germline V gene (reference sequence). The germline V and J ends were trimmed by 7 bases and 3 bases, with 27 bases remaining between them. In DNA form, the CDR3 reads TGTGCCAGTAAGGGGAACCCATCCCATACGGGGGTGGCTAATGAAAAACTGTTTTTT. This sequence encodes CASKGNPSHTGVANEKLFF.

The genes are TRBV2 and TRBJ2-1; D remains ambiguous. Trimming shortened V by 4 bases and J by 8 bases, and 6 bases separated the two germline ends. Per germline, CDR1 SNHLY and CDR2 FYNNEI. The CDR3 loop spans 11 amino acids. DNA for the CDR3: TGTGCCAGCAGTGCCTTGGATGAGCAGTTCTTC. This sequence encodes CASSALDEQFF. Full variable domain (remainder filled in from reference TRBV2 and TRBJ2-1): EPEVTQTPSHQVTQMGQEVILRCVPISNHLYFYWYRQILGQKVEFLVSFYNNEISEKSEIFDDQFSVERPDGSNFTLKIRSTKLEDSAMYFCASSALDEQFFGPGTRLTVL.

V gene TRBV27 combines with J gene TRBJ2-7; the D call may be TRBD1 or TRBD2 (5 bases each). Germline V CDR1 and CDR2: MNHEY, SMNVEV (reference sequence). The germline V and J ends were trimmed by 5 bases and 1 base, with 18 bases remaining between them. This CDR3 is built from 16 residues. CDR3: CASSPPWVGASYEQYF. CDR3 DNA: TGTGCCAGCAGTCCCCCCTGGGTCGGGGCTTCCTACGAGCAGTACTTC.

This chain connects TRBV5-1 to TRBJ2-2; D unresolved. Deletions cut 0 bases from V and 4 bases from J, with 7 bases between. CDR1 and CDR2 from the germline V gene are SGHRS and YFSETQ. The CDR3 runs 14 residues. Here the CDR3 DNA reads TGCGCCAGCAGCTTGGCTGGGGTCACCGGGGAGCTGTTTTTT. Residues: CASSLAGVTGELFF.